These 29 T cell receptor beta chains originate from one sample sequenced in a study of blood T cell repertoires in COVID-19. The assay was immunoSEQ multiplex PCR, and TCRdb's table has in-frame clones only and misses some. The sample comprises about 140,000 clones, about three quarters of which are singletons, and roughly 9% rests with the top ten. The specimen was peripheral blood. All receptors come from a woman aged 50 to 60 with active or convalescent COVID-19.

The chain uses TRBV23-1 and TRBJ1-2; weak D call: TRBD1 (5 bases). TRBV23-1 is an ORF for which the function is uncertain. The CDR3 contains 12 residues. V shed 8 bases and J shed 3 bases, with 10 bases lying between them. The CDR3 region is CASPTGDYGYTF. Here the CDR3 DNA reads TGCGCCAGCCCCACAGGCGACTATGGCTACACCTTC.

The chain couples TRBV7-6 to TRBJ2-1, with D possibly TRBD2 on 5 matching bases. Per the germline V gene, CDR1 is SGHVS and CDR2 is FNYEAQ. The CDR3 length is 18 residues. V shed 5 bases and J shed 5 bases, with 25 bases lying between them. The CDR3 loop reads CASSLYQRMTDDNNEQFF. CDR3 nucleotides: TGTGCCAGCAGCCTCTATCAGCGGATGACTGATGACAACAATGAGCAGTTCTTC. Full variable domain (missing parts from reference TRBV7-6 and TRBJ2-1): GAGVSQSPRYKVTKRGQDVALRCDPISGHVSLYWYRQALGQGPEFLTYFNYEAQQDKSGLPNDRFSAERPEGSISTLTIQRTEQRDSAMYRCASSLYQRMTDDNNEQFFGPGTRLTVL.

This chain joins TRBV20-1 and TRBJ1-4; D is unresolved. V lost 5 bases and J lost 8, with 9 bases in between. There are 11 residues in the CDR3. CDR1 and CDR2 (germline): DFQATT, SNEGSKA (reference sequence). CDR3 nucleotides: TGCAGTGCTCCCCTCCTCGAAAAACTGTTTTTT. The encoded protein is CSAPLLEKLFF.

A word on this clone: The identical CDR3 is also encoded by other nucleotide sequences in the sample. The rearrangement uses TRBV7-6 and TRBJ2-2, with 7 positions matching TRBD1. The trim removed 9 bases at V and 1 base at J, leaving 11 bases unmatched. The CDR3 covers 16 residues. Germline V gene sequence: CDR1 SGHVS, CDR2 FNYEAQ. CDR3 sequence: CASKRTGTENTGELFF. The CDR3 region has the DNA TGTGCCAGTAAAAGGACCGGGACAGAGAACACCGGGGAGCTGTTTTTT.

V is TRBV9 and J is TRBJ2-2; D is ambiguous. CDR1 SGDLS and CDR2 YYNGEE come from the germline V gene. V gave up 5 bases and J gave up 0 bases, with 8 bases separating them. The CDR3 consists of 14 residues. The CDR3 spells CASRFNSNTGELFF. DNA for the CDR3: TGTGCCAGCAGGTTCAACTCGAACACCGGGGAGCTGTTTTTT.

The chain uses TRBV9 and TRBJ2-5; 7 positions match TRBD2. The V and J ends lost 2 bases and 9 bases, in that order; junction bases with no gene match: 7. CDR1 is SGDLS, CDR2 YYNGEE, per germline. The CDR3 is 13 residues long. The chain's CDR3 is CASSVGREVAQYF. As DNA, the CDR3 is TGTGCCAGCAGCGTGGGTCGGGAGGTGGCCCAGTACTTC.

The rearrangement uses TRBV7-2 and TRBJ2-1, with 8 bases matching TRBD1. The CDR3 contains 15 residues. The germline V gene encodes CDR1 SGHTA and CDR2 FQGNSA. The V segment lost 4 bases and the J segment 4 bases; nucleotides outside the gene matches: 6. The CDR3 nucleotides are TGTGCCAGCAGCTCCGGACAGGGAGATTACAATGAGCAGTTCTTC. This gives the protein CASSSGQGDYNEQFF.

The chain joins TRBV5-6 to TRBJ2-7; 8 bases fit TRBD1. In germline, CDR1 is SGHDT, CDR2 YYEEEE. The CDR3 runs 16 residues. Unmatched junction bases numbered 15, after V lost 4 bases and J lost 6 bases. CDR3 bases: TGTGCCAGCAGCCCTCAGACCCGGGACAGGCGGAGCGAGCAGTACTTC. Translation gives CASSPQTRDRRSEQYF.

This clone was observed at least ten times. V is TRBV28 and J is TRBJ1-4; 7 nucleotides agree with TRBD1. V dropped 3 bases and J dropped 4; count of bases not matched to a gene: 2. Germline CDR1 and CDR2: MDHEN and SYDVKM. This CDR3 has 14 amino acids. This chain's CDR3 is CASSFDRVNEKLFF. In nucleotides, the CDR3 is TGTGCCAGCAGTTTCGACAGGGTTAATGAAAAACTGTTTTTT.

The rearrangement uses TRBV7-2 and TRBJ2-5, with D maybe TRBD1 (5 bases). The germline V and J ends were trimmed by 5 bases and 4 bases, with 11 bases remaining between them. The CDR3 totals 13 residues. Germline V gene sequence: CDR1 SGHTA, CDR2 FQGNSA. CDR3 loop: CASSVQVTETQYF. CDR3 in DNA: TGTGCCAGCAGCGTACAGGTTACAGAGACCCAGTACTTC.

In regard to this clone: The sample carries other DNA sequences with the same CDR3. The CDR3 spells CASSPDRGNEQFF. The CDR3 DNA is TGTGCCAGCAGCCCCGACAGGGGCAATGAGCAGTTCTTC. The V and J genes are TRBV7-2 and TRBJ2-1; 8 bases align to TRBD1. With 5 bases clipped from V and 6 bases from J, the junction kept 3 bases outside the gene matches. Germline CDR1 SGHTA, CDR2 FQGNSA. The CDR3 covers 13 residues.

This chain links TRBV24-1 with TRBJ1-1; tentative D call: TRBD1 (5 bases). The CDR3 length is 15 residues. Germline CDR1 reads KGHDR; CDR2 reads SFDVKD. The germline V and J ends were trimmed by 4 bases and 3 bases, with 14 bases remaining between them. Here the CDR3 DNA reads TGTGCCACCAGTGACCAGGGAACCCAGTACACTGAAGCTTTCTTT. Protein: CATSDQGTQYTEAFF.

In its sample, this clone was seen a few times. The chain combines TRBV19 with TRBJ1-3; 7 bases line up with TRBD1. Germline CDR1 LNHDA, CDR2 SQIVND (reference sequence). This CDR3 is 16 amino acids long. Germline trimming cut 5 bases from V and 0 bases from J; bases unmatched to any gene: 7. The CDR3 DNA sequence: TGTGCCAGTAGTGAAACCGGGACAGTCTCTGGAAACACCATATATTTT. Protein product: CASSETGTVSGNTIYF.

The chain has TRBV19 and TRBJ2-3, with 10 bases lining up with TRBD2. V trimming: 2 bases; J trimming: 6 bases; junction bases outside the gene matches: 5. Germline-derived CDR1 and CDR2 are LNHDA and SQIVND (reference sequence). The CDR3 is 15 amino acids. CDR3 region: CASSIRLAGADTQYF. Written as DNA, the CDR3 is TGTGCCAGTAGTATAAGGCTAGCGGGGGCCGATACGCAGTATTTT.

This clone was recorded once. The rearrangement uses TRBV6-6 and TRBJ1-1, with TRBD1 as a possible D gene (5 bases). The CDR3 totals 14 residues. Germline CDR1 is MNHNY and CDR2 is SVGAGI (reference sequence). Trimming removed 6 bases at V and 0 bases at J, with 11 bases between. CDR3 in amino acids: CASRRTSLNTEAFF. In nucleotides, the CDR3 is TGTGCCAGCAGGCGGACAAGTTTGAACACTGAAGCTTTCTTT.

CDR3 sequence: CASSLVRAYNEQFF. CDR3 nucleotide sequence: TGCGCCAGCAGCTTGGTGCGGGCCTACAATGAGCAGTTCTTC. This sequence joins TRBV5-1 and TRBJ2-1; a weak D match, TRBD2 (5 bases). Germline loops: CDR1 SGHRS, CDR2 YFSETQ. The length of the CDR3 is 14 residues. The V end was cut by 0 bases, the J end by 2 bases, with 6 bases between.

The chain has TRBV20-1 and TRBJ1-2, with TRBD1 matching 8 bases. The CDR3 is 14 amino acids. CDR1 and CDR2 (germline): DFQATT, SNEGSKA (reference sequence). Trimming removed 3 bases from V and 7 bases from J; junction bases left unmatched: 10. As DNA, the CDR3 is TGCAGTGCTAGTTCTCTCCAGGGGGCGATTGGCTACACCTTC. It specifies CSASSLQGAIGYTF.

The chain combines TRBV18 with TRBJ1-1; possible D gene TRBD1, 5 bases. The CDR3 is made up of 13 amino acids. Germline CDR1 is KGHSH and CDR2 is LQKENI. The V and J ends lost 6 bases and 4 bases respectively, with 12 bases between them. The CDR3 bases are TGTGCCAGCTCCCCCAATAGGGGCACTGAAGCTTTCTTT. This gives the protein CASSPNRGTEAFF.

The chain joins TRBV27 to TRBJ1-2, with 7 bases aligning to TRBD1. The CDR3 totals 14 residues. Per the germline V gene, CDR1 is MNHEY and CDR2 is SMNVEV (reference sequence). V was clipped by 5 bases and J by 4 bases; unmatched bases: 7. In nucleotides, the CDR3 is TGTGCCAGCAGTACTCGACAGGGAGCCTATGGCTACACCTTC. It codes for CASSTRQGAYGYTF.

V usage is TRBV7-2 and J usage is TRBJ2-2; TRBD2 matches at 11 bases. Trimming took 5 bases from V and 9 from J; bases not matched to a gene: 11. CDR1 and CDR2 (germline): SGHTA, FQGNSA. This CDR3 has 16 residues. In DNA, the CDR3 is TGTGCCAGCAGCCCCCGGACTAGCGGGCTGCACCGGGAGCTGTTTTTT. Protein sequence: CASSPRTSGLHRELFF.

The V gene is TRBV25-1, the J gene TRBJ2-5; D is possibly TRBD2 (6 bases). V lost 6 bases and J 5 bases, leaving 19 bases between the germline ends. The V gene's germline CDR1 is MGHDK and CDR2 SYGVNS. The CDR3 runs 15 residues. CDR3 in amino acids: CASRKGVPGRETQYF. CDR3 sequence (DNA): TGTGCCAGCAGGAAAGGGGTACCAGGGAGGGAGACCCAGTACTTC.

The chain has TRBV5-1 and TRBJ1-1; a possible D gene is TRBD1 (5 bases). The V gene lost 4 bases and the J gene lost 0 bases, with 22 bases spanning the gap. CDR1 and CDR2 (germline): SGHRS, YFSETQ. This CDR3 has 18 residues. For the CDR3, the DNA is TGCGCCAGCAGCCAACCCTCAAGGGGAAAACGGTTGAACACTGAAGCTTTCTTT. Its protein product is CASSQPSRGKRLNTEAFF.

The rearrangement links TRBV3-1 (or the pseudogene TRBV3-2) to TRBJ1-1, with TRBD1 matching over 7 bases. CDR3 size: 14 residues. Germline V CDR1 and CDR2: LGHDT, YNNKEL (reference sequence). V shed 1 base and J 5 bases; nucleotides not matched to a gene: 4. The CDR3 nucleotides read TGTGCCAGCAGCCAAGTTCAGGGGGATACTGAAGCTTTCTTT. It specifies CASSQVQGDTEAFF.

The V and J genes are TRBV28 and TRBJ2-1; 7 bases fit TRBD1. V gave up 6 bases and J gave up 2 bases; unmatched junction bases: 7. Germline V gives CDR1 MDHEN, CDR2 SYDVKM. This CDR3 has 15 amino acids. CDR3 loop: CASSLHGTAYNEQFF. Here the CDR3 DNA reads TGTGCCAGCAGCTTGCACGGGACAGCCTACAATGAGCAGTTCTTC. The full variable domain, its missing parts supplied by reference TRBV28 and TRBJ2-1, is DVKVTQSSRYLVKRTGEKVFLECVQDMDHENMFWYRQDPGLGLRLIYFSYDVKMKEKGDIPEGYSVSREKKERFSLILESASTNQTSMYLCASSLHGTAYNEQFFGPGTRLTVL.

The genes are TRBV3-1 (or the pseudogene TRBV3-2) and TRBJ1-3; the D gene is possibly TRBD1 (5 bases). Trimming stripped 2 bases from V and 4 bases from J, with 9 bases between. The CDR3 runs to 14 residues. Germline-derived CDR1 and CDR2 are LGHDT and YNNKEL (reference sequence). CDR3 nucleotides: TGTGCCAGCAGCCAATCCCACAGGGGAAACACCATATATTTT. Translating gives CASSQSHRGNTIYF.

V and J are TRBV4-3 and TRBJ2-3; TRBD2 matches at 13 bases. The germline V gene has CDR1 LGHNA and CDR2 YSLEER. The CDR3 spans 17 residues. Trimming cost V 0 bases and J 3 bases; bases outside gene matches: 3. The CDR3: CASSQELAGGLTDTQYF. The CDR3 nucleotides are TGCGCCAGCAGCCAAGAACTAGCGGGAGGGTTGACAGATACGCAGTATTTT.

V gene TRBV19 combines with J gene TRBJ2-7, with D possibly matching TRBD1 (6 bases). Per germline, CDR1 LNHDA and CDR2 SQIVND (reference sequence). V gave up 5 bases and J gave up 2 bases, with 19 bases separating them. The CDR3 is 16 amino acids. CDR3 loop: CASSQNTRGQPYEQYF. Here the CDR3 DNA reads TGTGCCAGTAGTCAAAACACTAGGGGACAACCCTACGAGCAGTACTTC.

A single count supports this clone. The gene calls are TRBV27 and TRBJ2-7; 10 bases map to TRBD1. CDR3 size: 15 residues. J gave up 7 bases and V 5 bases, and 11 bases lay outside the gene matches. The germline V gene encodes CDR1 MNHEY and CDR2 SMNVEV (reference sequence). In DNA form, the CDR3 reads TGTGCCAGCAGTGGAGACAGGGGGCTCTCTAGGGAGCAGTACTTC. Translated: CASSGDRGLSREQYF.

This rearrangement joins TRBV7-9 to TRBJ2-1; TRBD1 matches 8 bases. With V trimmed by 2 bases and J by 4 bases, 4 bases remained unmatched. Per the germline V gene, CDR1 is SEHNR and CDR2 is FQNEAQ (reference sequence). The CDR3 loop spans 15 amino acids. CDR3 in DNA: TGTGCCAGCAGCTTAACGGGACAGGTGTACAATGAGCAGTTCTTC. Amino acids: CASSLTGQVYNEQFF.